This record concerns one T cell receptor (beta chain) sequence. The sample is drawn from a study of cytomegalovirus exposure and HLA in healthy donors. Clones were sequenced by immunoSEQ multiplex PCR, and TCRdb holds only the in-frame ones, with some missing. The sample contains roughly 190,000 clones, around 86% of which appear only once. This receptor was identified in a woman under 30 in good health and CMV-seronegative. The sample was PBMCs.

The CDR3, as DNA: TGCGCCAGCAGCTTGGAACAGGGCTACCAAGAGACCCAGTACTTC. Translating it yields CASSLEQGYQETQYF. V is TRBV5-1 and J is TRBJ2-5; tentatively, D is TRBD1 (6 bases). Germline V gene lookup returns CDR1 SGHRS and CDR2 YFSETQ. The CDR3 length is 15 residues. The ends were cut back, 0 bases at V and 0 bases at J, with 9 bases in the middle.